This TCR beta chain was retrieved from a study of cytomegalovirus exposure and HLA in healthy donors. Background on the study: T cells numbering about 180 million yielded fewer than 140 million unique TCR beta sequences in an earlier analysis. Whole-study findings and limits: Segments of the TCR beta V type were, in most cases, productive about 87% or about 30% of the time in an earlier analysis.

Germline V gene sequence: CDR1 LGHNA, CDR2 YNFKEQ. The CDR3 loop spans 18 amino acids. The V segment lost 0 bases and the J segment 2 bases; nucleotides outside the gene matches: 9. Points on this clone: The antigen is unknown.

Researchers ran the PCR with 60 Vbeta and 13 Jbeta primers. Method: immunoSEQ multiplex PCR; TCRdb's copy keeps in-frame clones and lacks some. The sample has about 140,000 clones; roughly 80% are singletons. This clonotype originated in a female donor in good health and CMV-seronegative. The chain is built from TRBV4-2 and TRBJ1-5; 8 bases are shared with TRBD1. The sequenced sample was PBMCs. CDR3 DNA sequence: TGTGCCAGCAGCCAAGATCAGCTGGCAGGGGGCGGCAATCAGCCCCAGCATTTT. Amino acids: CASSQDQLAGGGNQPQHF.